What follows are 23 T cell receptor beta chains derived from one specimen sequenced in a study of identical twins. A single record per CDR3 protein comes from TCRdb applying MiXCR to the 5' RACE reads. Altogether about 300,000 distinct CDR3 sequences are present, 9% to 15% being singletons, with the ten largest covering 7.2%. The data also belong to a second study, concerning yellow fever vaccine responses in identical twins.

Sequenced: CD8+ T cells sorted from blood. All receptors come from a woman between 18 and 29 years old in good health.

This clonotype has ten or more counts. The chain is built from TRBV2 and TRBJ2-1; possible D gene TRBD2, 5 bases. This CDR3 comprises 13 residues. The V end lost 2 bases, the J end lost 10 bases, and 12 bases lay between the germline ends. CDR1 and CDR2 (germline): SNHLY, FYNNEI. CDR3: CASSEFSGVEQFF. The DNA for the CDR3 is TGTGCCAGCAGTGAATTCTCCGGGGTAGAGCAGTTCTTC.

The CDR3 sequence is CASRWTSGSYEQYF. CDR3 DNA: TGTGCCAGCAGATGGACTAGCGGGAGTTACGAGCAGTACTTC. This chain joins TRBV2 and TRBJ2-7, with TRBD2 identical over 13 bases. Unmatched junction bases numbered 3, after V lost 6 bases and J lost 4 bases. This CDR3 comprises 14 residues. Germline-derived CDR1 and CDR2 are SNHLY and FYNNEI.

This rearrangement joins TRBV9 to TRBJ2-1; D ambiguous. Germline lookup yields CDR1 SGDLS and CDR2 YYNGEE. The CDR3 covers 13 residues. V was trimmed by 0 bases and J by 7 bases, leaving 8 bases between them. The CDR3 loop reads CASSVEHRNEQFF. For the CDR3, the DNA is TGTGCCAGCAGCGTAGAACACAGAAATGAGCAGTTCTTC. Full variable domain (rest looked up from reference TRBV9 and TRBJ2-1): DSGVTQTPKHLITATGQRVTLRCSPRSGDLSVYWYQQSLDQGLQFLIQYYNGEERAKGNILERFSAQQFPDLHSELNLSSLELGDSALYFCASSVEHRNEQFFGPGTRLTVL.

V usage is TRBV24-1 and J usage is TRBJ2-1, with 12 bases lining up with TRBD2. V gave up 1 base and J gave up 7 bases; unmatched junction bases: 4. CDR1 KGHDR and CDR2 SFDVKD come from the germline V gene. CDR3 size: 16 residues. The CDR3 DNA reads as TGTGCCACCAGTGATTTAGGTCTAGCGGGAGGGAATGAGCAGTTCTTC. Its translation: CATSDLGLAGGNEQFF.

The V and J genes are TRBV7-2 and TRBJ1-1, with D unclear. Trimming took 5 bases from V and 2 from J, leaving 9 bases between them. CDR1 is SGHTA, CDR2 FQGNSA, per germline. This CDR3 spans 13 amino acids. The CDR3 DNA is TGTGCCAGCAGCGGAAGGAGAAACACTGAAGCTTTCTTT. Protein sequence: CASSGRRNTEAFF.

This clonotype was counted between two and nine times. The gene calls are TRBV20-1 and TRBJ2-3; D might be TRBD1 (6 bases). V dropped 5 bases and J dropped 0 bases, with 18 bases sitting between them. Germline V lookup: CDR1 DFQATT, CDR2 SNEGSKA (reference sequence). The length of the CDR3 is 16 residues. The CDR3 DNA sequence: TGCAGTGCTTACACTCGGACAGTCTCTAGCACAGATACGCAGTATTTT. Its translation is CSAYTRTVSSTDTQYF.

A few counts support this clonotype. V is TRBV6-5 and J is TRBJ2-1; D is possibly TRBD2 (7 bases). There are 13 residues in the CDR3. V lost 0 bases and J 14 bases, leaving 14 bases between the germline ends. CDR1 is MNHEY, CDR2 SVGAGI, per germline. CDR3 sequence (DNA): TGTGCCAGCAGTTACTCGAGTAGGGGGGGCGAGTTCTTC. Translation gives CASSYSSRGGEFF.

This clonotype was seen a few times. The V and J genes are TRBV27 and TRBJ2-2; 16 nucleotides align to TRBD2. CDR1 and CDR2 from the germline V gene are MNHEY and SMNVEV (reference sequence). The CDR3 is made up of 16 amino acids. With V trimmed by 8 bases and J by 2 bases, 2 bases remained unmatched. CDR3 coding DNA: TGTGCCAGCGGGACTAGCGGGAGGGTTAACACCGGGGAGCTGTTTTTT. This gives the protein CASGTSGRVNTGELFF.

CDR3 loop: CSASFPGLEQPQHF. The CDR3 coding sequence is TGCAGTGCTAGTTTTCCAGGGTTAGAGCAGCCCCAGCATTTT. The V call is TRBV20-1, the J call TRBJ1-5; TRBD1 is a possible D gene (5 bases). V shed 3 bases and J shed 7 bases, with 16 bases lying between them. CDR1 is DFQATT, CDR2 SNEGSKA, per germline (reference sequence). There are 14 residues in the CDR3.

This clonotype turned up a few times. The chain employs TRBV20-1 and TRBJ2-7, with a tentative D call TRBD1 (6 bases). With 0 bases removed from V and 5 bases from J, the gap between germline ends came to 14 bases. The germline V gene encodes CDR1 DFQATT and CDR2 SNEGSKA (reference sequence). This CDR3 has 14 amino acids. CDR3 sequence: CSARDETGFDEQYV. The CDR3 DNA sequence: TGCAGTGCTAGAGATGAGACAGGTTTCGACGAGCAGTACGTC.

This clonotype turned up a few times. The CDR3 region is CASSTYEQYV. CDR3 in DNA: TGTGCCAGCAGCACCTACGAGCAGTACGTC. The chain recombines TRBV21-1 with TRBJ2-7. TRBV21-1 represents a pseudogene. The CDR3 spans 10 residues.

This clonotype appeared a few times. This sequence joins TRBV18 and TRBJ2-1; TRBD2 matches 9 bases. V lost 2 bases and J lost 4; bases outside the gene matches: 6. This CDR3 spans 16 amino acids. Germline V gives CDR1 KGHSH, CDR2 LQKENI. In nucleotides, the CDR3 is TGTGCCAGCTCACCATACTCTAGCGGGGAGTACAATGAGCAGTTCTTC. Protein sequence: CASSPYSSGEYNEQFF.

This clonotype showed up just a few times. The V gene is TRBV27, the J gene TRBJ2-3; D could derive from TRBD1 or TRBD2 (6 bases each). CDR3 size: 15 residues. V lost 5 bases, J lost 2 bases, and 14 bases lay in between. Per germline, CDR1 MNHEY and CDR2 SMNVEV (reference sequence). The CDR3 sequence is CASSAEGGPTDTQYF. CDR3 coding DNA: TGTGCCAGCAGTGCCGAGGGGGGCCCCACAGATACGCAGTATTTT.

This clonotype was observed at least ten times. This chain joins TRBV28 and TRBJ2-3, with TRBD2 matching over 8 bases. V shed 5 bases, J shed 4 bases, and the junction held 11 bases outside the gene matches. CDR3 length equals 16 residues. Germline-derived CDR1 and CDR2 are MDHEN and SYDVKM. CDR3 in DNA: TGTGCCAGCAGTGGGCAGCGGGAGAAGTTAGCAGATACGCAGTATTTT. It yields the protein CASSGQREKLADTQYF. Together with reference TRBV28 and TRBJ2-3, the CDR3 gives the full variable domain: DVKVTQSSRYLVKRTGEKVFLECVQDMDHENMFWYRQDPGLGLRLIYFSYDVKMKEKGDIPEGYSVSREKKERFSLILESASTNQTSMYLCASSGQREKLADTQYFGPGTRLTVL.

The chain joins TRBV24-1 to TRBJ2-5; 12 nucleotides line up with TRBD2. The CDR3 length is 16 residues. Germline V gene lookup returns CDR1 KGHDR and CDR2 SFDVKD. J lost 4 bases, V lost 3 bases, and 5 bases had no gene match. For the CDR3, the DNA is TGTGCCACCAGTGATCGTGGACTAGCGGGAAGAGAGACCCAGTACTTC. Translating it yields CATSDRGLAGRETQYF.

This clonotype has just a few counts. The chain has TRBV6-1 and TRBJ2-5; perhaps TRBD2 as D (6 bases). Germline CDR1 and CDR2: MNHNS and SASEGT. V lost 7 bases and J lost 7, with 19 bases in between. The CDR3 spans 14 residues. CDR3: CASNPPQGGGTQYF. The CDR3 coding sequence is TGTGCCAGCAATCCCCCCCAGGGAGGTGGGACCCAGTACTTC.

In this sample, this clonotype turned up a few times. The chain employs TRBV20-1 and TRBJ1-2; 7 nucleotides match TRBD1. The length of the CDR3 is 14 residues. Germline CDR1 reads DFQATT; CDR2 reads SNEGSKA (reference sequence). The ends lost 6 bases at V and 4 bases at J; junction bases unmatched: 11. The CDR3 spells CSAQGETGFYGYTF. Here the CDR3 DNA reads TGCAGTGCCCAAGGGGAGACAGGGTTCTATGGCTACACCTTC.

This clonotype was counted between two and nine times. The chain joins TRBV4-1 to TRBJ1-2, with 8 bases identical to TRBD1. The CDR3 sequence is 13 residues long. CDR1 and CDR2 (germline): MGHRA, YSYEKL. V lost 4 bases, J lost 6 bases, and 4 bases stayed unmatched. Written as DNA, the CDR3 is TGCGCCAGCAGCCGCCAGACAGGGGATGGCTACACCTTC. It yields the protein CASSRQTGDGYTF.

There are a few counts of this clonotype. This rearrangement joins TRBV7-9 to TRBJ2-2, with D tentatively TRBD1 or TRBD2 (6 bases each). With 5 bases removed from V and 0 bases from J, the gap between germline ends came to 13 bases. The CDR3 sequence is 16 residues long. Per the germline V gene, CDR1 is SEHNR and CDR2 is FQNEAQ (reference sequence). CDR3 sequence: CASSLLGGTNTGELFF. The DNA of the CDR3 is TGTGCCAGCAGCCTCCTGGGGGGCACGAACACCGGGGAGCTGTTTTTT.

This clonotype occurred many times. The CDR3 region has the DNA TGCGCCAGCAGCCAAGAGGCCAGGGTGAACACTGAAGCTTTCTTT. Amino acid sequence: CASSQEARVNTEAFF. This chain links TRBV4-1 with TRBJ1-1, with TRBD1 as a possible D gene (5 bases). Germline assignment: CDR1 MGHRA and CDR2 YSYEKL. The CDR3 has 15 residues. With 0 bases removed from V and 0 bases from J, the gap between germline ends came to 8 bases.

This clonotype was recorded only once. The chain joins TRBV12-3 or TRBV12-4 to TRBJ2-3; 11 bases are a match to TRBD2. CDR3 size: 15 residues. After removal of 6 bases from V and 8 bases from J, the junction contained 10 bases not matched to a gene. The CDR3 loop reads CASSPGTSGIGTQYF. CDR3 bases: TGTGCCAGCAGCCCGGGGACTAGCGGCATTGGTACGCAGTATTTT.

This clonotype has ten or more counts. The chain has TRBV20-1 and TRBJ2-7; 7 nucleotides align to TRBD1. The CDR3 is 13 residues long. The ends lost 6 bases at V and 2 bases at J; junction bases unmatched: 7. Germline assignment: CDR1 DFQATT and CDR2 SNEGSKA (reference sequence). The DNA for the CDR3 is TGCAGTGCGCGACAGGGTATGGCCTACGAGCAGTACTTC. Residues: CSARQGMAYEQYF.

V and J are TRBV12-3 or TRBV12-4 and TRBJ2-1; 10 positions agree with TRBD2. The CDR3 is 13 residues long. J lost 5 bases, V lost 7 bases, and 2 bases had no gene match. CDR3 nucleotides: TGTGCCAGCATAGGACTAGCGGACAATGAGCAGTTCTTC. It encodes CASIGLADNEQFF.